This T cell receptor (beta chain) was sequenced in a study of T cell responses to AZD1222 COVID-19 vaccine. Broader study findings: Just a handful of people given AZD1222 tested seropositive at baseline. Mapped onto spike, vaccine-associated CD4 TCRs spanned it and were dominant at 160-218 and 743-854.

The CDR3 sequence is 17 residues long. Germline assignment: CDR1 LNHNV and CDR2 YYDKDF (reference sequence). The junction had 5 bases not matched to a gene; V was cut back by 0 bases and J by 0 bases. Of note for this clone: Its antigen is unidentified.

Method: immunoSEQ multiplex PCR; TCRdb's copy keeps in-frame clones and lacks some. Of fewer than 80,000 clones in the sample, approximately 89% are singletons; the top ten hold about 9%. The receptor's source is an adult who received the MenACWY meningococcal vaccine as a control. Sequenced material: peripheral blood, taken 28 days after the second dose of the MenACWY control vaccine. The rearrangement uses TRBV15 and TRBJ1-3; 7 positions agree with TRBD1. The CDR3: CATSRDGTVSSGNTIYF. The CDR3 DNA follows: TGTGCCACCAGCAGAGATGGGACAGTGTCCTCTGGAAACACCATATATTTT.